This T cell receptor beta chain is from a study of cytomegalovirus exposure and HLA in healthy donors. The PCR employed 60 Vbeta primers together with 13 Jbeta primers. Assay used: immunoSEQ multiplex PCR; TCRdb lists only in-frame clones, some missing. The top ten hold less than 20% of the sample, which has around 200,000 clones, 65% to 80% seen once. In regard to this clone: Antigen unknown.

CDR3 length: 15 residues. Per the germline V gene, CDR1 is LNHDA and CDR2 is SQIVND (reference sequence). Trimming pared 2 bases from V and 3 bases from J, leaving 11 bases between. Findings and caveats of the study: While the bulk of TCR sequences proved rare, some public TCRs turned up in many donors. Follow-up analysis seemed to connect common viral pathogens with several of the most significant clusters identified.

The V call is TRBV19, the J call TRBJ2-1; possibly TRBD2 for D (6 bases). The receptor's source is a man aged 40-49 years in good health and CMV-seronegative. Sequenced sample: PBMCs. The CDR3 DNA sequence: TGTGCCAGTAGTATACGGGACTGGGTCTACAATGAGCAGTTCTTC. Its translation: CASSIRDWVYNEQFF.